This TCR beta chain derives from a study of blood T cells in healthy people across ages. Study outcomes and limitations: Donor CMV infection status was unknown, possibly confounding age-related changes in expanded clonotypes.

This clonotype was observed a few times. Antigen: not known. The V and J ends lost 6 bases and 2 bases respectively, with 11 bases between them. CDR1 is MNHEY and CDR2 is SVGAGI in the germline V gene. CDR3 size: 15 residues. A second about 6 to 12 cycle PCR used barcoded and J-beta primers. TCRdb itself ran the 5' RACE reads through MiXCR, one entry per CDR3 protein. The data contain roughly 2 million distinct CDR3 sequences, 49% of them singletons. V usage is TRBV6-5 and J usage is TRBJ2-6; possibly TRBD1 for D (6 bases). Sequencing was performed on blood. This receptor was obtained from a woman aged 40-49 years in good health. The CDR3 nucleotides read TGTGCCAGCAGGGCTCAGGGGACTGGGGCCAACGTCCTGACTTTC. Translating gives CASRAQGTGANVLTF.